These 30 T cell receptor beta chains came from one sample sequenced in a study of shared T cell receptors in the human thymus. Libraries were prepared by immunoSEQ multiplex PCR; TCRdb keeps only in-frame clonotypes and omits some of them. The table includes hundreds of thousands of clones, 88% detected once. These data are also associated with another study on human thymus T cells.

Specimen: thymocytes. These receptors came from a boy less than two years old with a congenital heart defect.

This chain links TRBV5-1 with TRBJ1-1, with a possible D match to TRBD1 (5 bases). V gave up 4 bases and J gave up 1 base, with 11 bases separating them. Germline CDR1 and CDR2: SGHRS and YFSETQ. CDR3 length: 14 residues. DNA of the CDR3: TGCGCCAGCAGCCCCGGACAACCGAACACTGAAGCTTTCTTT. The encoded protein is CASSPGQPNTEAFF.

The chain carries TRBV7-6 and TRBJ2-1; D gene ambiguous. Germline V gene sequence: CDR1 SGHVS, CDR2 FNYEAQ. The CDR3 length is 12 residues. V was trimmed by 2 bases and J by 9 bases, leaving 8 bases between them. Here the CDR3 reads CASSLSSSEQFF. The CDR3 DNA reads TGTGCCAGCAGCTTAAGTTCCAGTGAGCAGTTCTTC.

V gene TRBV4-1 combines with J gene TRBJ2-2, with D possibly TRBD2 on 6 matching bases. Germline V gives CDR1 MGHRA, CDR2 YSYEKL. Trimming shortened V by 2 bases and J by 7 bases, and 23 bases separated the two germline ends. The CDR3 consists of 18 residues. The CDR3, as DNA: TGCGCCAGCAGCCAAAGGTCTCGTCGGACTAAGAATCACGGGGAGCTGTTTTTT. It translates to CASSQRSRRTKNHGELFF.

This clone was counted a single time. The J gene is TRBJ1-3, the V gene TRBV2; D gene ambiguous. The length of the CDR3 is 12 residues. V dropped 8 bases and J dropped 3 bases, with 8 bases sitting between them. The germline gives CDR1 SNHLY, CDR2 FYNNEI. CDR3 sequence (DNA): TGTGCCAGCGCGGGGTATGGAAACACCATATATTTT. Translated: CASAGYGNTIYF.

This clone was seen just once. This sequence joins TRBV5-6 and TRBJ2-7; 10 bases agree with TRBD2. V gave up 2 bases and J gave up 2 bases; unmatched junction bases: 4. CDR1 and CDR2 from the germline V gene are SGHDT and YYEEEE. The CDR3 spans 15 residues. The CDR3 protein is CASSFGTSVAYEQYF. The DNA for the CDR3 is TGTGCCAGCAGCTTCGGGACTAGCGTTGCCTACGAGCAGTACTTC.

V and J are TRBV10-2 and TRBJ2-3; 12 nucleotides agree with TRBD2. The CDR3 is 19 amino acids. After removal of 7 bases from V and 4 bases from J, the junction contained 18 bases not matched to a gene. CDR1 is WSHSY, CDR2 SAAADI, per germline. CDR3 amino acids: CASTLGLAGFIKEADTQYF. The CDR3 DNA follows: TGCGCCAGCACCCTCGGACTAGCGGGATTTATAAAGGAGGCAGATACGCAGTATTTT.

The chain uses TRBV27 and TRBJ1-3; D remains unclear. This CDR3 has 15 amino acids. The ends were cut back, 6 bases at V and 2 bases at J, with 14 bases in the middle. The germline CDR1 and CDR2 sequences are MNHEY and SMNVEV (reference sequence). CDR3 region: CASSPWEGPGNTIYF. In nucleotides, the CDR3 is TGTGCCAGCAGCCCATGGGAGGGCCCTGGAAACACCATATATTTT.

The chain recombines TRBV21-1 with TRBJ2-5; TRBD2 reflects the table's D call only, with no check against the DNA. TRBV21-1 is assigned pseudogene status. The CDR3 runs 14 residues. CDR3 DNA: TGTGCCAGCCCGAGACTAGCGGGAGTGTGGACCCAGTACTTC. Its protein is CASPRLAGVWTQYF.

V is TRBV27 and J is TRBJ2-1; D is unclear. The CDR3 totals 14 residues. Trimming stripped 2 bases from V and 5 bases from J, with 10 bases between. Germline V gene data show CDR1 as MNHEY and CDR2 as SMNVEV (reference sequence). The CDR3: CASSLGPSDNEQFF. The CDR3 DNA is TGTGCCAGCAGTTTAGGGCCTTCGGACAATGAGCAGTTCTTC.

This chain connects TRBV5-1 to TRBJ1-3; 7 nucleotides match TRBD1. V was pared by 4 bases and J by 3 bases, with 4 bases of the junction left unmatched. Germline loops: CDR1 SGHRS, CDR2 YFSETQ. The CDR3 covers 14 residues. Here the CDR3 reads CASSRQGSGNTIYF. The DNA for the CDR3 is TGCGCCAGCAGCCGACAGGGAAGTGGAAACACCATATATTTT.

The chain recombines TRBV21-1 with TRBJ2-1; the table calls TRBD2, which could not be checked here. TRBV21-1 is reported as a pseudogene. The CDR3 has 16 residues. The CDR3 DNA reads as TGTGCCAGCAGCCCCCCATGTTCGAGCGCCGGGAATGAGCAGTTCTTC. It translates to CASSPPCSSAGNEQFF.

CDR3 amino acids: CASTNGGGRNLEQYF. DNA for the CDR3: TGTGCCAGCACCAATGGCGGGGGGCGTAATCTCGAGCAGTACTTC. This chain links TRBV11-3 with TRBJ2-7, with 8 bases lining up with TRBD2. This CDR3 region has 15 residues. The junction had 14 bases not matched to a gene; V was cut back by 7 bases and J by 6 bases. The germline gives CDR1 SGHNT, CDR2 YENEEA.

This clone appeared a few times. V gene TRBV29-1 combines with J gene TRBJ2-3; TRBD1 matches at 8 bases. After removal of 8 bases from V and 5 bases from J, the junction contained 12 bases not matched to a gene. The CDR3 consists of 14 residues. Germline values: CDR1 SQVTM, CDR2 ANQGSEA. The chain's CDR3 is CSSRKQGVRDTQYF. The CDR3 nucleotides read TGCAGCAGTAGGAAACAGGGGGTTCGAGATACGCAGTATTTT.

The chain is built from TRBV7-2 and TRBJ2-2; 9 bases line up with TRBD1. Germline V CDR1 and CDR2: SGHTA, FQGNSA. This CDR3 is built from 15 residues. V was pared by 2 bases and J by 6 bases, with 4 bases of the junction left unmatched. Here the CDR3 DNA reads TGTGCCAGCAGCTTACCGGGACAGGGTGCCGGGGAGCTGTTTTTT. It translates to CASSLPGQGAGELFF.

The chain joins TRBV7-2 to TRBJ2-7; tentative D call: TRBD1 (6 bases). Trimming removed 1 base at V and 5 bases at J, with 15 bases between. The CDR3 contains 15 residues. CDR1 and CDR2 from the germline V gene are SGHTA and FQGNSA. The CDR3 loop is CASSLVNRAVDEQYF. The DNA of the CDR3 is TGTGCCAGCAGCTTAGTGAACAGGGCTGTGGACGAGCAGTACTTC. Looking up the rest from reference TRBV7-2 and TRBJ2-7 gives the full variable domain: GAGVSQSPSNKVTEKGKDVELRCDPISGHTALYWYRQSLGQGLEFLIYFQGNSAPDKSGLPSDRFSAERTGGSVSTLTIQRTQQEDSAVYLCASSLVNRAVDEQYFGPGTRLTVT.

This clone was recorded once. The J gene is TRBJ2-1, the V gene TRBV28, with D unresolved. V was shortened by 2 bases and J by 0 bases, with 5 bases between the two germline ends. Germline lookup yields CDR1 MDHEN and CDR2 SYDVKM. The CDR3 consists of 14 residues. CDR3 sequence: CASSLRGSYNEQFF. Written as DNA, the CDR3 is TGTGCCAGCAGTTTACGCGGCTCCTACAATGAGCAGTTCTTC.

The sample holds one count of this clone. V gene TRBV4-2 combines with J gene TRBJ2-7; 9 bases match TRBD2. The CDR3 contains 16 residues. Trimming removed 0 bases from V and 5 bases from J; junction bases left unmatched: 8. Germline V lookup: CDR1 LGHNA, CDR2 YNFKEQ. The CDR3 sequence: CASSQDLAGKIHEQYF. Written as DNA, the CDR3 is TGTGCCAGCAGCCAAGACCTAGCGGGAAAAATCCACGAGCAGTACTTC.

This chain's CDR3 is CASSQEAQREGEQYF. DNA for the CDR3: TGTGCCAGCAGCCAAGAGGCCCAGCGGGAGGGCGAGCAGTACTTC. The J gene is TRBJ2-7, the V gene TRBV4-2, with TRBD2 matching over 10 bases. The CDR3 spans 15 residues. The germline gives CDR1 LGHNA, CDR2 YNFKEQ. V dropped 0 bases and J dropped 6; count of bases not matched to a gene: 5.

The chain carries TRBV4-3 and TRBJ2-1; 13 nucleotides align to TRBD2. Trimming took 2 bases from V and 5 from J; bases not matched to a gene: 12. Germline lookup yields CDR1 LGHNA and CDR2 YSLEER. This CDR3 is 19 amino acids long. CDR3 sequence (DNA): TGCGCCAGCAGCCAAACTTTCACTAGCGGGAGGGCTCGGGACAATGAGCAGTTCTTC. Its protein product is CASSQTFTSGRARDNEQFF.

The CDR3 sequence: CASSPSGKTNVLTF. CDR3 sequence (DNA): TGTGCCAGCAGCCCGAGCGGGAAAACCAACGTCCTGACTTTC. The chain uses TRBV7-2 and TRBJ2-6; 7 bases are shared with TRBD2. The CDR3 spans 14 residues. The germline V gene encodes CDR1 SGHTA and CDR2 FQGNSA. Trimming cost V 5 bases and J 8 bases; bases outside gene matches: 6.

CDR3 DNA sequence: TGCGCCAGCAGCCAAGAGCAACAGTACGAGCAGTACTTC. Its protein is CASSQEQQYEQYF. This chain links TRBV4-3 with TRBJ2-7; D uncertain. The ends were cut back, 0 bases at V and 4 bases at J, with 7 bases in the middle. From germline, CDR1 is LGHNA and CDR2 YSLEER. The CDR3 has 13 residues.

This clone was recorded only once. The V and J genes are TRBV4-3 and TRBJ1-3; a weak D match, TRBD1 (6 bases). Between the trimmed V and J ends, which lost 0 bases and 4 bases, there was a span of 19 bases. This CDR3 comprises 18 residues. Germline V gene data show CDR1 as LGHNA and CDR2 as YSLEER. The CDR3 loop is CASSQDLGSRRGGNTIYF. The DNA for the CDR3 is TGCGCCAGCAGCCAAGATCTAGGTTCGCGCAGGGGCGGAAACACCATATATTTT.

The J gene is TRBJ1-2, the V gene TRBV7-9; D is uncertain. V was cut by 5 bases and J by 3 bases, with 10 bases left in between. The CDR3 length is 13 residues. Per germline, CDR1 SEHNR and CDR2 FQNEAQ (reference sequence). The CDR3 region has the DNA TGTGCCAGCAGCCCCCCGCTAGACTATGGCTACACCTTC. As protein: CASSPPLDYGYTF.

Here the CDR3 reads CSVEDMGTGGPAGAGELFF. CDR3 nucleotide sequence: TGCAGCGTTGAAGATATGGGGACAGGGGGCCCCGCCGGGGCCGGGGAGCTGTTTTTT. The chain carries TRBV29-1 and TRBJ2-2, with 12 bases aligning to TRBD1. Germline values: CDR1 SQVTM, CDR2 ANQGSEA. J lost 6 bases, V lost 0 bases, and 14 bases had no gene match. This CDR3 is built from 19 residues.

This sequence joins TRBV4-1 and TRBJ2-3; 10 nucleotides align to TRBD2. The CDR3 is made up of 17 amino acids. Germline values: CDR1 MGHRA, CDR2 YSYEKL. The J segment lost 1 base and the V segment lost 0 bases, leaving 4 bases of the junction unmatched. This chain's CDR3 is CASSQDLSGGGTDTQYF. As DNA, the CDR3 is TGCGCCAGCAGCCAAGATCTGAGCGGGGGGGGCACAGATACGCAGTATTTT.

This chain joins TRBV28 and TRBJ2-2, with 8 bases fitting TRBD2. The junction had 8 bases not matched to a gene; V was cut back by 2 bases and J by 6 bases. This CDR3 is built from 16 residues. Germline V gene sequence: CDR1 MDHEN, CDR2 SYDVKM. The CDR3 DNA reads TGTGCCAGCAGTTTACCGGGACTAGTGGACCCCGGGGAGCTGTTTTTT. The encoded protein is CASSLPGLVDPGELFF.

The V gene is TRBV7-7, the J gene TRBJ2-5, with 14 bases lining up with TRBD2. CDR3 length equals 16 residues. CDR1 SSHAT and CDR2 FNYEAQ come from the germline V gene (reference sequence). V gave up 5 bases and J gave up 5 bases; unmatched junction bases: 7. Written as DNA, the CDR3 is TGTGCCAGCAGCACGGGACTAGCGGGAGAGGGGGAGACCCAGTACTTC. Translation: CASSTGLAGEGETQYF.

The chain couples TRBV11-3 to TRBJ2-7; D possibly corresponds to TRBD2 (6 bases). CDR3 length: 16 amino acids. Germline V lookup: CDR1 SGHNT, CDR2 YENEEA. V was trimmed by 2 bases and J by 5 bases, leaving 19 bases between them. The CDR3 protein is CASSLPGLREGDEQYF. CDR3 nucleotide sequence: TGTGCCAGCAGCTTACCGGGACTCCGCGAGGGTGACGAGCAGTACTTC.

This clone was seen a few times. The chain has TRBV4-3 and TRBJ2-5; the match to TRBD2 covers 10 bases. The CDR3 is made up of 16 amino acids. Germline V CDR1 and CDR2: LGHNA, YSLEER. V shed 1 base and J 3 bases; nucleotides not matched to a gene: 5. The DNA for the CDR3 is TGCGCCAGCAGCCAAGGGAGCGGGAGGGGAAAAGAGACCCAGTACTTC. Translated, it gives CASSQGSGRGKETQYF.

The chain joins TRBV12-2 to TRBJ1-3. TRBV12-2 is marked as a pseudogene. The CDR3 has 19 residues. The CDR3 region has the DNA TGTGCAAGTCGCCAACACCGGGACTGTACCGCCCATTCTGGAAACACCATATATTTT. Translated: CASRQHRDCTAHSGNTIYF.